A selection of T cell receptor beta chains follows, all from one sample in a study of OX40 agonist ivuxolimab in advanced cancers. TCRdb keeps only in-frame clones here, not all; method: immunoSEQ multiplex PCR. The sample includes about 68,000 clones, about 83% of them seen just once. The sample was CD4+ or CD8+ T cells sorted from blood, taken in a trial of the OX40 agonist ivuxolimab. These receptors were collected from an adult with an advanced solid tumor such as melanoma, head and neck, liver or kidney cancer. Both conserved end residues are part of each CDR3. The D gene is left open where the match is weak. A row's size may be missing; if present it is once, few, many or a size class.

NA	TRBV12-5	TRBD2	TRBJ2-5	TGTGCTAGTGGTCCTAGCGGGGGGGCTCTGGGGACCCAGTACTTC	CASGPSGGALGTQYF
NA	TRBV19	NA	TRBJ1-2	TGTGCCAGTCTCGGGGCCAGAGGGATCAACTATGGCTACACCTTC	CASLGARGINYGYTF
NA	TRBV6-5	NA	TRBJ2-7	TGTGCCAGCAGGGACAGCTTCTCCTACGAGCAGTACTTC	CASRDSFSYEQYF
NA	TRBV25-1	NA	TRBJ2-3	TGTGCCAGCAGTGTTACAGGCACAGATACGCAGTATTTT	CASSVTGTDTQYF
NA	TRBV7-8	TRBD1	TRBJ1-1	TGTGCCAGCAGCCCGATTTTCCTCGGACAGGGGATCCGTGAAGCTTTCTTT	CASSPIFLGQGIREAFF
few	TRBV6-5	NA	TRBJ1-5	TGTGCCAGCAGTTACCGCCGGGGGAACAATCAGCCCCAGCATTTT	CASSYRRGNNQPQHF
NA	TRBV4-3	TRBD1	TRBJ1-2	TGCGCCAGCAGCCCACATGAGGGACAGGGGGCGCAGCCCTATGGCTACACCTTC	CASSPHEGQGAQPYGYTF
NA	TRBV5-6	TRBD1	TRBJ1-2	TGTGCCAGCAGCCCCAGGACAGGGATGGGCTACACCTTC	CASSPRTGMGYTF
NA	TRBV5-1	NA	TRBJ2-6	TGCGCCAGCCCTCGGGGGAAGGGACCCCCTGGGGCCAACGTCCTGACTTTC	CASPRGKGPPGANVLTF
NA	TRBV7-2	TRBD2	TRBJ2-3	TGTGCCAGCAGCTTTATGCGGGGGGTCACAGATACGCAGTATTTT	CASSFMRGVTDTQYF
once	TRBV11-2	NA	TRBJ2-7	TGTGCCAGCAGGCAGGGTTTTTACGAGCAGTACTTC	CASRQGFYEQYF
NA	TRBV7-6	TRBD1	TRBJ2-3	TGTGCCAGCAGTAAAAGACAGGGGAGCACAGATACGCAGTATTTT	CASSKRQGSTDTQYF
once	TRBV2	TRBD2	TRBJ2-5	TGTGCCAGCAGTCCCCGACTAGCGGGGGGTACAAAGACCCAGTACTTC	CASSPRLAGGTKTQYF
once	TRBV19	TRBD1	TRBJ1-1	TGTGCCAGTATCCACCCAGGGGGTCGAGGCACTGAAGCTTTCTTT	CASIHPGGRGTEAFF
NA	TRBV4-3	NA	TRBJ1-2	TGCGCCAGCAGCCAAGGGGGCTACACCTTC	CASSQGGYTF
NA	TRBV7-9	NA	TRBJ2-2	TGTGCCAGCAGCTTGTTTCAGGGGAACACCGGGGAGCTGTTTTTT	CASSLFQGNTGELFF
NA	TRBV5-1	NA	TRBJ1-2	TGTGCCAGCAGCTTGGCAATGGGGACCGATGGCTACACCTTC	CASSLAMGTDGYTF
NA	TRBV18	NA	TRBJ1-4	TGTGCCAGCTCACCACTCACAAGTGCAACTAATGAAAAACTGTTTTTT	CASSPLTSATNEKLFF